A single sample is the source of the 16 T cell receptor beta chains below, sequenced in a study of T cells in Graves' hyperthyroidism and ophthalmopathy. RNA transcripts gave rise to amplified TCR beta CDR3 regions. TCR CDR3 underwent first-round RT-PCR with the HTBI primer set. TCRdb re-analysed the multiplex PCR reads in MiXCR, keeping a single row per CDR3 protein. The repertoire has a few hundred thousand distinct CDR3 sequences, 20% to 30% of them found once; the top ten carry around 79%. Sequencing was done on a sample of blood. The receptors come from a man aged 45-60 years with Graves' hyperthyroidism.

This clonotype has a handful of counts. The genes are TRBV19 and TRBJ2-3; TRBD2 aligns across 7 bases. Germline CDR1 and CDR2: LNHDA and SQIVND (reference sequence). The length of the CDR3 is 17 residues. The junction had 19 bases not matched to a gene; V was cut back by 10 bases and J by 3 bases. CDR3 region: CAIASTSSGGGTDTQYF. The CDR3 DNA reads TGTGCCATCGCATCCACCTCTAGCGGTGGGGGGACAGATACGCAGTATTTT.

On this clonotype itself: A much larger clone lies a single base off, so this may be a read error. V usage is TRBV5-1 and J usage is TRBJ2-1; 11 nucleotides align to TRBD2. The tail of the sequence fits TRBJ2-7 better, so the J call may be wrong. Germline lookup yields CDR1 SGHRS and CDR2 YFSETQ. The CDR3 runs to 15 residues. The chain's CDR3 is CASSTSGSEYNEQYF. The CDR3 DNA reads TGCGCCAGCAGCACTAGCGGGAGTGAGTACAATGAGCAGTACTTC.

The rearrangement uses TRBV19 and TRBJ2-2; either TRBD1 or TRBD2 may supply D (5 bases each). V lost 6 bases and J lost 1, with 12 bases in between. Germline values: CDR1 LNHDA, CDR2 SQIVND (reference sequence). CDR3 length: 15 amino acids. The DNA for the CDR3 is TGTGCCAGTAGGTCCGGGACCCAGAACACCGGGGAGCTGTTTTTT. Translated: CASRSGTQNTGELFF.

This clonotype occurred many times. The gene calls are TRBV6-2 or TRBV6-3 and TRBJ1-2; D gene ambiguous. Trimming removed 4 bases at V and 6 bases at J, with 12 bases between. The germline gives CDR1 MNHEY, CDR2 SVGEGT. The CDR3 is made up of 13 amino acids. CDR3 amino acids: CASSFSGVHGYTF. CDR3 nucleotides: TGTGCCAGCAGTTTTTCCGGGGTCCATGGCTACACCTTC.

The chain is built from TRBV25-1 and TRBJ2-7, with 8 bases fitting TRBD2. V lost 3 bases and J lost 7; bases outside the gene matches: 5. Germline V CDR1 and CDR2: MGHDK, SYGVNS. The CDR3 is 13 amino acids. CDR3 residues: CASSDRLAREQYF. The CDR3 DNA follows: TGTGCCAGCAGTGACCGACTAGCGAGGGAGCAGTACTTC.

This clonotype showed up many times. V usage is TRBV11-2 and J usage is TRBJ2-1; 7 bases fit TRBD2. With 7 bases clipped from V and 4 bases from J, the junction kept 10 bases outside the gene matches. The CDR3 length is 15 residues. From germline, CDR1 is SGHAT and CDR2 FQNNGV. The CDR3 bases are TGTGCCAGCACCACCCGGGAGGTTCGTTACAATGAGCAGTTCTTC. It codes for CASTTREVRYNEQFF.

This clonotype has a count of ten or more. V gene TRBV6-1 combines with J gene TRBJ2-7; 7 bases map to TRBD2. Germline CDR1 and CDR2: MNHNS and SASEGT. CDR3 length equals 14 residues. Germline trimming cut 5 bases from V and 2 bases from J; bases unmatched to any gene: 6. The CDR3 DNA sequence: TGTGCCAGCAGTTCCTCACTAGCGACCTACGAGCAGTACTTC. It translates to CASSSSLATYEQYF.

There are a few counts of this clonotype. The chain carries TRBV3-1 and TRBJ2-1, with D possibly TRBD2 on 6 matching bases. Per germline, CDR1 LGHDT and CDR2 YNNKEL (reference sequence). The CDR3 is 14 residues long. The V and J ends lost 0 bases and 7 bases respectively, with 10 bases between them. The CDR3 DNA reads TGTGCCAGCAGCCAAGAGATTAGCGGTAATGAGCAGTTCTTC. Translated, it gives CASSQEISGNEQFF.

This clonotype was detected ten times or more. CDR3 protein: CAIKSSGRTDTQYF. CDR3 coding DNA: TGTGCCATCAAGTCTAGCGGGAGGACAGATACGCAGTATTTT. The rearrangement links TRBV10-3 to TRBJ2-3; TRBD2 aligns across 11 bases. Germline loops: CDR1 ENHRY, CDR2 SYGVKD. The CDR3 is 14 amino acids. The V segment lost 7 bases and the J segment 3 bases; nucleotides outside the gene matches: 3.

There are a few counts of this clonotype. The chain carries TRBV9 and TRBJ2-7; TRBD1 matches 7 bases. CDR1 is SGDLS and CDR2 is YYNGEE in the germline V gene. With V trimmed by 0 bases and J by 6 bases, 3 bases remained unmatched. The CDR3 has 13 residues. The CDR3 loop is CASSVDKGAEQYF. CDR3 DNA sequence: TGTGCCAGCAGCGTAGACAAGGGGGCCGAGCAGTACTTC.

In its sample, this clonotype was seen many times. The genes are TRBV2 and TRBJ2-7, with a possible D match to TRBD1 (7 bases). V lost 6 bases to trimming and J lost 5 bases, with 14 bases between them. The CDR3 spans 13 residues. CDR1 is SNHLY and CDR2 is FYNNEI in the germline V gene. DNA for the CDR3: TGTGCCAGCAGGGCGGGACAGAACAACGAGCAGTACTTC. It encodes CASRAGQNNEQYF.

This chain uses TRBV2 with TRBJ2-5; D remains unclear. Germline assignment: CDR1 SNHLY and CDR2 FYNNEI. The CDR3 has 14 amino acids. Trimming removed 11 bases at V and 5 bases at J, with 21 bases between. This CDR3 is CALGSGSPGETQYF. The CDR3 DNA is TGTGCCCTGGGTTCGGGTAGCCCTGGGGAGACCCAGTACTTC.

DNA of the CDR3: TGCTCTATCGGGGGACAGGGAGGCTACACCTTC. It is translated as CSIGGQGGYTF. The chain uses TRBV29-1 and TRBJ1-2; TRBD1 agrees at 9 bases. CDR1 is SQVTM, CDR2 ANQGSEA, per germline. This CDR3 is built from 11 residues.

This clonotype appeared many times. The chain links TRBV27 to TRBJ2-3; TRBD1 might be the D (6 bases). V was cut by 0 bases and J by 4 bases, with 8 bases left in between. From germline, CDR1 is MNHEY and CDR2 SMNVEV (reference sequence). The CDR3 has 14 residues. The CDR3 loop reads CASSLSTGSDTQYF. DNA for the CDR3: TGTGCCAGCAGTTTATCCACAGGGTCAGATACGCAGTATTTT.

V usage is TRBV20-1 and J usage is TRBJ1-1; D is uncertain. The CDR3 has 13 residues. Germline V gives CDR1 DFQATT, CDR2 SNEGSKA (reference sequence). Trimming took off 3 bases at V and 2 bases at J, with 10 bases between the two ends. The CDR3 nucleotides are TGCAGTGCTAGTCGGGTCCTAAACACTGAAGCTTTCTTT. Residues: CSASRVLNTEAFF.

V and J are TRBV27 and TRBJ2-3; 10 nucleotides match TRBD2. Trimming took 3 bases from V and 1 from J; bases not matched to a gene: 10. CDR1 and CDR2 (germline): MNHEY, SMNVEV (reference sequence). The CDR3 contains 18 residues. CDR3 region: CASSLSGGLAGGTDTQYF. In DNA, the CDR3 is TGTGCCAGCAGTTTGTCGGGTGGTCTAGCGGGGGGCACAGATACGCAGTATTTT.